This entry lists 6 T cell receptor beta chains sequenced from one sample in a study of T cells after yellow fever vaccination. TCRdb fed the 5' RACE reads into MiXCR, producing one record per CDR3 protein. This sample has 500,000 to 550,000 distinct CDR3 sequences, with 20% to 25% found just once. Source: PBMCs, taken 21 days after the first yellow fever vaccination. Receptors originate from a young man who received the YFV17D yellow fever vaccine.

J is TRBJ1-2 and V is TRBV20-1, with D possibly TRBD1 on 5 matching bases. Trimming left V 0 bases short and J 3 bases short, with 14 bases between. This CDR3 is 15 amino acids long. Germline V CDR1 and CDR2: DFQATT, SNEGSKA (reference sequence). The CDR3 is CSARDGLRGYYGYTF. CDR3 nucleotides: TGCAGTGCTAGAGACGGACTGAGGGGATACTATGGCTACACCTTC.

V usage is TRBV24-1 and J usage is TRBJ2-1, with 9 positions matching TRBD2. Looked up from germline, CDR1 is KGHDR and CDR2 is SFDVKD. The CDR3 consists of 15 residues. With V trimmed by 5 bases and J by 7 bases, 8 bases remained unmatched. The CDR3 DNA is TGTGCCACCAGTGTCACGGGCGGGGGGGTTAATGAGCAGTTCTTC. Translation gives CATSVTGGGVNEQFF.

This clonotype was seen a handful of times. V is TRBV29-1 and J is TRBJ2-5; tentatively, D is TRBD1 or TRBD2 (5 bases each). Germline V gene lookup returns CDR1 SQVTM and CDR2 ANQGSEA. The V end lost 7 bases, the J end lost 5 bases, and 14 bases lay between the germline ends. The CDR3 is 12 amino acids. The CDR3 DNA sequence: TGCAGCGGGGGGACGCGGTGGGAGACCCAGTACTTC. This sequence encodes CSGGTRWETQYF.

The chain combines TRBV19 with TRBJ2-1, with 8 bases matching TRBD2. This CDR3 comprises 16 residues. J gave up 0 bases and V 3 bases, and 4 bases lay outside the gene matches. CDR1 and CDR2 (germline): LNHDA, SQIVND (reference sequence). CDR3 DNA sequence: TGTGCCAGTAGTATTACTAGCGGCAGCTCCTACAATGAGCAGTTCTTC. The encoded protein is CASSITSGSSYNEQFF.

The V call is TRBV5-1, the J call TRBJ2-1, with D possibly TRBD2 on 5 matching bases. Per germline, CDR1 SGHRS and CDR2 YFSETQ. CDR3 length: 15 residues. Trimming took 0 bases from V and 2 from J, leaving 9 bases between them. CDR3 DNA sequence: TGCGCCAGCAGCTTGGTCGGGGTGACCTACAATGAGCAGTTCTTC. This gives the protein CASSLVGVTYNEQFF.

The rearrangement links TRBV5-6 to TRBJ2-7; no clear D. The CDR3 length is 14 residues. The ends were cut back, 2 bases at V and 0 bases at J, with 9 bases in the middle. The germline V gene has CDR1 SGHDT and CDR2 YYEEEE. The CDR3 reads CASSFGQDSYEQYF. The CDR3, as DNA: TGTGCCAGCAGCTTTGGGCAGGACTCCTACGAGCAGTACTTC.